This TCR beta chain was recovered during a study of identical twins. Template switching created a universal primer site, and the cDNA included unique molecular identifiers. One entry per CDR3 protein results from TCRdb running MiXCR on the 5' RACE reads. The data contain 350,000 to 500,000 distinct CDR3 sequences, roughly 18% of them singletons. Notes on the study in general: Memory repertoires showed no such pattern, whereas abundant cord blood beta clonotypes carried fewer insertions. Within twin pairs, the out-of-frame alpha sequences they shared showed excess low generation probability.

Comment on this clonotype: As yet, its antigen is unknown.

Germline CDR1 and CDR2: PRHDT and FYEKMQ (reference sequence). V was trimmed by 2 bases and J by 6 bases, leaving 14 bases between them. CDR3 length: 15 residues. This receptor was obtained from a man aged 45-65 years in good health. The sample comprised naive T cells sorted from blood. This chain links TRBV13 with TRBJ1-5, with D possibly being TRBD1 (6 bases). The chain's CDR3 is CASSLSGAAPQPQHF. The DNA of the CDR3 is TGTGCCAGCAGCTTATCAGGGGCCGCTCCTCAGCCCCAGCATTTT.